These 24 T cell receptor beta chains were sequenced from one sample in a study of blood T cells in healthy people across ages. Using a J-beta primer mix together with a sample-barcoded 5' primer, a second PCR was run for roughly 7 to 12 cycles. MiXCR was run by TCRdb on the 5' RACE reads, yielding one entry per CDR3 protein. The top ten clones hold approximately 4% of a sample with 500,000 to 650,000 distinct CDR3 sequences, roughly a quarter of them seen once. The same sample was also studied in work on T cells of mothers and their children.

Sequencing used blood. The receptors here all came from a boy aged 2 to 9 in good health.

This clonotype was counted only a few times. The gene calls are TRBV29-1 and TRBJ1-4, with D possibly matching TRBD1 (6 bases). The germline CDR1 and CDR2 sequences are SQVTM and ANQGSEA. The CDR3 totals 13 residues. V was clipped by 7 bases and J by 8 bases, with 17 bases between them. The CDR3 nucleotides are TGCAGCGCCCGGGACATCTCTCTCGAAAAACTGTTTTTT. The encoded protein is CSARDISLEKLFF. The full variable domain, its missing parts supplied by reference TRBV29-1 and TRBJ1-4, is SAVISQKPSRDICQRGTSLTIQCQVDSQVTMMFWYRQQPGQSLTLIATANQGSEATYESGFVIDKFPISRPNLTFSTLTVSNMSPEDSSIYLCSARDISLEKLFFGSGTQLSVL.

This clonotype was seen a few times. The chain carries TRBV27 and TRBJ1-1; no clear D gene. Germline CDR1 reads MNHEY; CDR2 reads SMNVEV (reference sequence). The germline V and J ends were trimmed by 3 bases and 7 bases, with 12 bases remaining between them. The CDR3 has 13 amino acids. The DNA for the CDR3 is TGTGCCAGCAGTTTTAGAGAAGTCGGTGAAGCTTTCTTT. This codes for CASSFREVGEAFF.

This clonotype was recorded a few times. The CDR3 protein is CSVAWTAGTQYF. DNA of the CDR3: TGCAGCGTTGCCTGGACGGCCGGGACTCAGTACTTC. This sequence joins TRBV29-1 and TRBJ2-5; D perhaps matches TRBD2 (6 bases). The CDR3 is made up of 12 amino acids. V dropped 4 bases and J dropped 11 bases, with 17 bases sitting between them. Germline loops: CDR1 SQVTM, CDR2 ANQGSEA.

V and J are TRBV21-1 and TRBJ2-2; TRBD1 reflects the table's D call only, with no check against the DNA. TRBV21-1 is a known pseudogene. CDR3 length equals 19 residues. CDR3 loop: CASSRTMGPGQGNTGELFF. Here the CDR3 DNA reads TGTGCCAGCAGCCGAACTATGGGCCCGGGACAGGGTAACACCGGGGAGCTGTTTTTT.

This clonotype was seen a handful of times. V is TRBV7-9 and J is TRBJ1-2; 8 nucleotides line up with TRBD1. The CDR3 is made up of 16 amino acids. Germline CDR1 reads SEHNR; CDR2 reads FQNEAQ (reference sequence). The J segment lost 2 bases and the V segment lost 1 base, leaving 6 bases of the junction unmatched. CDR3 in amino acids: CASSLERDRKNYGYTF. The CDR3 DNA reads as TGTGCCAGCAGCTTAGAAAGGGACAGGAAGAACTATGGCTACACCTTC.

The chain links TRBV9 to TRBJ2-3; D might be TRBD2 (5 bases). V lost 0 bases and J lost 5, with 19 bases in between. The germline V gene has CDR1 SGDLS and CDR2 YYNGEE. The CDR3 consists of 17 residues. The CDR3 sequence: CASSVGGGPSMGDTQYF. CDR3 DNA sequence: TGTGCCAGCAGCGTAGGAGGCGGGCCGAGCATGGGAGATACGCAGTATTTT.

The chain recombines TRBV19 with TRBJ2-1; TRBD2 agrees at 15 bases. V shed 5 bases and J 0 bases; nucleotides not matched to a gene: 2. The CDR3 contains 17 residues. Germline values: CDR1 LNHDA, CDR2 SQIVND (reference sequence). CDR3 in DNA: TGTGCCAGTAGTGGGACTAGCGGGGGGAGCTCCTACAATGAGCAGTTCTTC. Translating it yields CASSGTSGGSSYNEQFF. The variable domain in full, completed from reference TRBV19 and TRBJ2-1, reads DGGITQSPKYLFRKEGQNVTLSCEQNLNHDAMYWYRQDPGQGLRLIYYSQIVNDFQKGDIAEGYSVSREKKESFPLTVTSAQKNPTAFYLCASSGTSGGSSYNEQFFGPGTRLTVL.

This clonotype was observed a few times. The chain combines TRBV7-3 with TRBJ2-2; D unresolved. The CDR3 contains 14 residues. V was trimmed by 3 bases and J by 4 bases, leaving 9 bases between them. Germline V gene sequence: CDR1 SGHTA, CDR2 FQGTGA. The CDR3 loop reads CASSFSDATGELFF. CDR3 bases: TGTGCCAGCAGCTTTAGTGACGCCACCGGGGAGCTGTTTTTT.

The chain couples TRBV27 to TRBJ2-1; 13 positions agree with TRBD2. Germline CDR1 is MNHEY and CDR2 is SMNVEV (reference sequence). V trimming: 6 bases; J trimming: 5 bases; junction bases outside the gene matches: 7. This CDR3 is built from 16 residues. The CDR3 loop reads CASSELAGGHNNEQFF. CDR3 bases: TGTGCCAGCAGCGAACTAGCGGGAGGGCACAACAATGAGCAGTTCTTC.

This clonotype was counted only a few times. The chain joins TRBV28 to TRBJ2-7, with a tentative D call TRBD1 (5 bases). V was shortened by 7 bases and J by 3 bases, with 10 bases between the two germline ends. CDR3 size: 12 residues. Germline assignment: CDR1 MDHEN and CDR2 SYDVKM. The chain's CDR3 is CASIGRVYEQYF. The DNA of the CDR3 is TGTGCCAGCATTGGCAGGGTCTACGAGCAGTACTTC.

This clonotype has only a few counts. The V call is TRBV4-3, the J call TRBJ2-5, with 11 bases lining up with TRBD2. The DNA end favors TRBJ2-7, so the J call may be wrong. Germline lookup yields CDR1 LGHNA and CDR2 YSLEER. This CDR3 contains 17 residues. The DNA of the CDR3 is TGCGCCAGCAGCGAAAAAGCGGGACTAGCGGCCACCTACGAGCAGTACTTC. It codes for CASSEKAGLAATYEQYF.

The chain couples TRBV11-2 to TRBJ2-5; D uncertain. Near its end, the DNA agrees better with TRBJ2-7, so the J call may be wrong. Germline assignment: CDR1 SGHAT and CDR2 FQNNGV. The CDR3 consists of 15 residues. CDR3 amino acids: CASSLAIDSSYEQYF. DNA for the CDR3: TGTGCCAGCAGCTTAGCTATAGATAGCTCCTACGAGCAGTACTTC.

This rearrangement joins TRBV28 to TRBJ2-1; 16 positions agree with TRBD2. The germline CDR1 and CDR2 sequences are MDHEN and SYDVKM. This CDR3 has 18 residues. Trimming at V came to 5 bases and at J to 5 bases, leaving 9 bases not matched to a gene. The CDR3 DNA follows: TGTGCCAGCAGTCCATGGGGACTAGCGGGAGGGCCGGACAATGAGCAGTTCTTC. It translates to CASSPWGLAGGPDNEQFF.

The rearrangement uses TRBV27 and TRBJ1-6, with a possible D match to TRBD1 (6 bases). V lost 6 bases and J lost 7, with 19 bases in between. This CDR3 comprises 16 residues. Germline lookup yields CDR1 MNHEY and CDR2 SMNVEV (reference sequence). CDR3 in amino acids: CASRPDRIEKNSPLHF. CDR3 DNA sequence: TGTGCCAGCAGGCCCGACAGGATCGAAAAAAATTCACCCCTCCACTTT.

The CDR3 here is CASTLGGSPLHF. As DNA, the CDR3 is TGTGCCAGCACCTTGGGGGGATCACCCCTCCACTTT. The rearrangement uses TRBV7-2 and TRBJ1-6, with TRBD1 as a possible D gene (5 bases). Germline V lookup: CDR1 SGHTA, CDR2 FQGNSA. Trimming shortened V by 7 bases and J by 10 bases, and 11 bases separated the two germline ends. This CDR3 has 12 amino acids.

The genes are TRBV7-9 and TRBJ2-3; 7 bases align to TRBD2. The CDR3 has 16 amino acids. J lost 5 bases, V lost 4 bases, and 12 bases had no gene match. Germline CDR1 reads SEHNR; CDR2 reads FQNEAQ (reference sequence). The DNA of the CDR3 is TGTGCCAGCAGCTGGGACTACCCGATCCCAGGAGATACGCAGTATTTT. Translating it yields CASSWDYPIPGDTQYF.

V gene TRBV2 combines with J gene TRBJ2-3; D is undetermined. The germline V and J ends were trimmed by 2 bases and 2 bases, with 8 bases remaining between them. The germline gives CDR1 SNHLY, CDR2 FYNNEI. The CDR3 consists of 14 residues. CDR3: CASSERATTDTQYF. CDR3 nucleotides: TGTGCCAGCAGTGAAAGGGCCACCACAGATACGCAGTATTTT.

This clonotype turned up a few times. The chain links TRBV15 to TRBJ2-5; D is perhaps TRBD2 (5 bases). V was trimmed by 3 bases and J by 4 bases, leaving 15 bases between them. The CDR3 is 15 amino acids. The germline CDR1 and CDR2 sequences are LNHNV and YYDKDF (reference sequence). CDR3 DNA: TGTGCCACCAGCAGGAGTAGTCGGGCGGGAGAGACCCAGTACTTC. It is translated as CATSRSSRAGETQYF.

This chain connects TRBV7-2 to TRBJ1-4; possibly TRBD1 for D (6 bases). The V end was cut by 1 base, the J end by 10 bases, with 19 bases between. CDR3 length equals 16 residues. Germline V gene lookup returns CDR1 SGHTA and CDR2 FQGNSA. The CDR3 region is CASSLGGGGEGGKLFF. CDR3 DNA sequence: TGTGCCAGCAGCTTAGGAGGGGGGGGAGAGGGTGGAAAACTGTTTTTT.

The chain joins TRBV5-1 to TRBJ2-1; 7 bases are a match to TRBD1. The CDR3 extends over 18 amino acids. Germline trimming cut 4 bases from V and 4 bases from J; bases unmatched to any gene: 17. The germline V gene has CDR1 SGHRS and CDR2 YFSETQ. CDR3 in DNA: TGCGCCAGCAGCCTGGGCCCTACCCGACAGGGTCCTTACAATGAGCAGTTCTTC. Translating it yields CASSLGPTRQGPYNEQFF.

The chain combines TRBV6-1 with TRBJ1-1; 8 bases align to TRBD1. V shed 9 bases and J 7 bases; nucleotides not matched to a gene: 7. This CDR3 region has 12 residues. Germline V gene sequence: CDR1 MNHNS, CDR2 SASEGT. The CDR3 sequence is CASNGQGIEAFF. The DNA for the CDR3 is TGTGCCAGTAATGGACAGGGAATTGAAGCTTTCTTT.

The gene calls are TRBV10-1 and TRBJ2-5, with a weak D call TRBD2 (6 bases). The end of the DNA aligns better with TRBJ2-7, so the J call may be wrong. Germline V gives CDR1 WNHNN, CDR2 SYGVQD (reference sequence). The CDR3 runs 13 residues. In DNA form, the CDR3 reads TGCGCCAGCAGTGAGGCGACTAGAGGCGAGCAGTACTTC. Translation: CASSEATRGEQYF.

This clonotype was seen more than once but under ten times. V gene TRBV14 combines with J gene TRBJ2-5; D is ambiguous. Trimming removed 4 bases at V and 0 bases at J, with 27 bases between. The germline gives CDR1 SGHDN, CDR2 FVKESK. The CDR3 sequence is 20 residues long. The CDR3 DNA reads as TGTGCCAGCAGCCGTCTTCGCCAGACTCATAACCTGGTGTACCAAGAGACCCAGTACTTC. Translating gives CASSRLRQTHNLVYQETQYF.

This clonotype was counted ten times or more. The rearrangement links TRBV12-3 or TRBV12-4 to TRBJ1-3; 11 nucleotides line up with TRBD1. V dropped 5 bases and J dropped 2; count of bases not matched to a gene: 5. CDR3 length: 16 amino acids. In DNA form, the CDR3 reads TGTGCCAGCAGTGCCGGGACAGGGGGACCTGGAAACACCATATATTTT. This codes for CASSAGTGGPGNTIYF.